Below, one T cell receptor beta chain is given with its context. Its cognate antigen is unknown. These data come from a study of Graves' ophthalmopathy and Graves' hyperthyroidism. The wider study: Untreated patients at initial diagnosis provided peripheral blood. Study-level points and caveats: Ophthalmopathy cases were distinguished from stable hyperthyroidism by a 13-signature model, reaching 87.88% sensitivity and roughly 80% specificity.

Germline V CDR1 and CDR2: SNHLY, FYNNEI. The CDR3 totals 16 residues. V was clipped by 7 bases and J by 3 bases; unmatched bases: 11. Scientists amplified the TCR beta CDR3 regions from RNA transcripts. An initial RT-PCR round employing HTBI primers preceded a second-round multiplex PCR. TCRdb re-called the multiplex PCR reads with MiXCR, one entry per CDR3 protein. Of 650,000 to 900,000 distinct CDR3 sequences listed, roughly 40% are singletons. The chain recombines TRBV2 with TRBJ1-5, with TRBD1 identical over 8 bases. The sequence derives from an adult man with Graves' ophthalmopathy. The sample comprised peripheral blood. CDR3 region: CASKVTGTGLNQPQHF. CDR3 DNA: TGTGCCAGCAAGGTGACCGGGACAGGCCTCAATCAGCCCCAGCATTTT.